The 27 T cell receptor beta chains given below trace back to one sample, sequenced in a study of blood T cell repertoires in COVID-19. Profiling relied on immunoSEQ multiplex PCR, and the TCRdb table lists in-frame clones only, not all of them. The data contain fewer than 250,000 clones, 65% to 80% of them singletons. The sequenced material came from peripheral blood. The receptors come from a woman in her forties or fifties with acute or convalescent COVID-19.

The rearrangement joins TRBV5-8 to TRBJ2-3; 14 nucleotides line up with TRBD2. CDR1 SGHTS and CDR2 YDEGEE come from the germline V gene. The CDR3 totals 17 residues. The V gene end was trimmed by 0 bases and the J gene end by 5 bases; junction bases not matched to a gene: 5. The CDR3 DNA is TGTGCCAGCAGCTTGGGGAGACTAGCGGGGGGGCAAGATACGCAGTATTTT. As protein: CASSLGRLAGGQDTQYF.

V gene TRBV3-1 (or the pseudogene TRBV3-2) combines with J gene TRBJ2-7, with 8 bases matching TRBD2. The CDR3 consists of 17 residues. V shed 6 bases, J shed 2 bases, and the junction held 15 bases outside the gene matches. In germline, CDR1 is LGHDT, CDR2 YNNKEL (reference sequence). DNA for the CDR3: TGTGCCAGCAGTCGGAACGGAGGCGGGGGGCGACCCTACGAGCAGTACTTC. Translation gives CASSRNGGGGRPYEQYF.

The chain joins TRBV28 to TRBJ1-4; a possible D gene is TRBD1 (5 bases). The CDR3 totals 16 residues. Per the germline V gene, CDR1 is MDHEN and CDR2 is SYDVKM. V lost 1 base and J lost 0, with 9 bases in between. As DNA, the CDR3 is TGTGCCAGCAGTTTATACGGGACTTCAACTAATGAAAAACTGTTTTTT. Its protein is CASSLYGTSTNEKLFF.

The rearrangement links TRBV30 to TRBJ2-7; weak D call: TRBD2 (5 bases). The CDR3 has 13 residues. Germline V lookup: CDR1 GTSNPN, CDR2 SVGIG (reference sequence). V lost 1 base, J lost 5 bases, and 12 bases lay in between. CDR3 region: CAWSGGRRDEQYF. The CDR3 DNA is TGTGCCTGGAGTGGTGGTCGGCGGGACGAGCAGTACTTC.

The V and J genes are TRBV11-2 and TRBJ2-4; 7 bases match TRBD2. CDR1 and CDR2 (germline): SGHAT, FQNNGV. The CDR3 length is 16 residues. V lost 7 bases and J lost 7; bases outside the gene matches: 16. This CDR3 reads CASTSWGGNLPNIQYF. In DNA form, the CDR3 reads TGTGCCAGCACCTCCTGGGGGGGTAACCTCCCGAACATTCAGTACTTC.

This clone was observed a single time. CDR3 amino acids: CAWSVGSGLPMNQPQHF. In nucleotides, the CDR3 is TGTGCCTGGAGTGTAGGGTCCGGACTCCCCATGAATCAGCCCCAGCATTTT. This chain joins TRBV30 and TRBJ1-5; D not resolved. CDR3 length equals 17 residues. The ends were cut back, 0 bases at V and 4 bases at J, with 19 bases in the middle. Looked up from germline, CDR1 is GTSNPN and CDR2 is SVGIG (reference sequence).

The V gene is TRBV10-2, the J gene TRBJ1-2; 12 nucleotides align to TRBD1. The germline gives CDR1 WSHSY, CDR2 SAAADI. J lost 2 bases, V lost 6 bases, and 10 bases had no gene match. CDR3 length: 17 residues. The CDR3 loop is CASSPGTGGIENYGYTF. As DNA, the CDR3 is TGCGCCAGCAGCCCCGGGACAGGGGGCATCGAAAACTATGGCTACACCTTC.

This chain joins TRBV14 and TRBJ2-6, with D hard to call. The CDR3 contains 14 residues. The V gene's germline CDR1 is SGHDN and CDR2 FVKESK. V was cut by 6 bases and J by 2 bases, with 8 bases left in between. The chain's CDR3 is CASRSTAGANVLTF. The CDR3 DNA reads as TGTGCCAGCAGGAGTACGGCTGGGGCCAACGTCCTGACTTTC.

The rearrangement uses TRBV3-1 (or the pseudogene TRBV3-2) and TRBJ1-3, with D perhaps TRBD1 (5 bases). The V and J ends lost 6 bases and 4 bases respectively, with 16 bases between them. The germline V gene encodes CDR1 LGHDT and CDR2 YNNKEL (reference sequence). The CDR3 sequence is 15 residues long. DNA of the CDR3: TGTGCCAGCAGAAGGGGCAGCAATAAGGGAAACACCATATATTTT. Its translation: CASRRGSNKGNTIYF.

DNA for the CDR3: TGCGCCAGCAGTGCTCGCGGGAGCGGTCATGAGCAGTTCTTC. It specifies CASSARGSGHEQFF. This rearrangement joins TRBV10-1 to TRBJ2-1; 7 nucleotides match TRBD2. The V segment lost 4 bases and the J segment 8 bases; nucleotides outside the gene matches: 8. The CDR3 is 14 amino acids. Germline lookup yields CDR1 WNHNN and CDR2 SYGVQD (reference sequence).

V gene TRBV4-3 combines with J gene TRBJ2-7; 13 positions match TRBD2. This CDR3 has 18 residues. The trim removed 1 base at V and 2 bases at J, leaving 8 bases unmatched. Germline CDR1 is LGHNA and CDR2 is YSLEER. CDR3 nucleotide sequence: TGCGCCAGCAGCCAAGGTCTCAAAGGGACTAGCGGGACCTACGAGCAGTACTTC. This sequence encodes CASSQGLKGTSGTYEQYF.

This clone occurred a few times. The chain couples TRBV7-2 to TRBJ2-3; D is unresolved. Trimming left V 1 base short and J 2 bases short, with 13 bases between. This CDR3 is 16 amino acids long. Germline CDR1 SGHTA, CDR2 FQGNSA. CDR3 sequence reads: CASSLGLGDNTDTQYF. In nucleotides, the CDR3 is TGTGCCAGCAGCTTAGGGCTAGGAGATAACACAGATACGCAGTATTTT. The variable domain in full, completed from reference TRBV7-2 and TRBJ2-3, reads GAGVSQSPSNKVTEKGKDVELRCDPISGHTALYWYRQSLGQGLEFLIYFQGNSAPDKSGLPSDRFSAERTGGSVSTLTIQRTQQEDSAVYLCASSLGLGDNTDTQYFGPGTRLTVL.

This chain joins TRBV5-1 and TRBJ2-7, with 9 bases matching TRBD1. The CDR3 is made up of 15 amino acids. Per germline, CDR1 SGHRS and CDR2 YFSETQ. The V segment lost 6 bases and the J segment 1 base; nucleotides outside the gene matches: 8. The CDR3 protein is CASTYLGTGSYEQYF. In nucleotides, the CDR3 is TGCGCCAGCACCTATCTGGGGACAGGGTCCTACGAGCAGTACTTC.

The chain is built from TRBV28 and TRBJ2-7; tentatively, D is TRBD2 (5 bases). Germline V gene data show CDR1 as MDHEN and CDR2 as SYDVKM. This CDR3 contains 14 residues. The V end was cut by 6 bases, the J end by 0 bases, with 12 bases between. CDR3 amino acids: CASSLAFSSYEQYF. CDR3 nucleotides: TGTGCCAGCAGCTTAGCGTTTAGCTCCTACGAGCAGTACTTC.

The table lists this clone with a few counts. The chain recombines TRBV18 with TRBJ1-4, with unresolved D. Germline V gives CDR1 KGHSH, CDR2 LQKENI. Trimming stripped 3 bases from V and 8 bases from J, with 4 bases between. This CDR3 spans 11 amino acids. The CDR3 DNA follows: TGTGCCAGCTCACCGGGCGAAAAACTGTTTTTT. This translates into CASSPGEKLFF.

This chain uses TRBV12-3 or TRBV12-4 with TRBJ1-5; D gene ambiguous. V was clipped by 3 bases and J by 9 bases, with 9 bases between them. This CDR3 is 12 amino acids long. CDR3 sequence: CASSFARGPQHF. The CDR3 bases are TGTGCCAGCAGTTTTGCCCGGGGGCCCCAGCATTTT.

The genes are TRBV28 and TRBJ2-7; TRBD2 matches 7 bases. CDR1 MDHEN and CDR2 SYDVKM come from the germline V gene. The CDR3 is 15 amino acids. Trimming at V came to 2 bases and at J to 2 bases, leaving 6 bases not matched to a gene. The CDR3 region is CASSLKQTSAYEQYF. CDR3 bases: TGTGCCAGCAGTTTAAAGCAAACTAGCGCCTACGAGCAGTACTTC.

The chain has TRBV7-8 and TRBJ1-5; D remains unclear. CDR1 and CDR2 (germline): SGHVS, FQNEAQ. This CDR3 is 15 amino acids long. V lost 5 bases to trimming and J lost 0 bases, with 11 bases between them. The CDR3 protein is CASSLQSFSNQPQHF. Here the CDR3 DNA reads TGTGCCAGCAGCCTACAGAGTTTTAGCAATCAGCCCCAGCATTTT.

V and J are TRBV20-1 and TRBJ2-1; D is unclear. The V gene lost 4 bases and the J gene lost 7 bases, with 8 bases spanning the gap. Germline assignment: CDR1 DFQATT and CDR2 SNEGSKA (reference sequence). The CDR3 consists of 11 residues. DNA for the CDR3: TGCAGTGCTATGAGCCATAATGAGCAGTTCTTC. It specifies CSAMSHNEQFF.

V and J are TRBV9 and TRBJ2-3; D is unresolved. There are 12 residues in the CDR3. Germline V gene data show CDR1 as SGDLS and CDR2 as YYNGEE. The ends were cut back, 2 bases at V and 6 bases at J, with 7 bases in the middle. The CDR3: CASSVTVDTQYF. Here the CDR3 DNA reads TGTGCCAGCAGCGTTACTGTGGATACGCAGTATTTT.

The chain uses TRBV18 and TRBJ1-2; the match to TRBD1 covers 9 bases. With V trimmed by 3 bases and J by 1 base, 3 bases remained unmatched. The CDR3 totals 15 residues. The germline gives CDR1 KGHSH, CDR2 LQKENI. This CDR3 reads CASSPGTGSNYGYTF. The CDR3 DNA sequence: TGTGCCAGCTCACCCGGGACAGGGAGTAACTATGGCTACACCTTC.

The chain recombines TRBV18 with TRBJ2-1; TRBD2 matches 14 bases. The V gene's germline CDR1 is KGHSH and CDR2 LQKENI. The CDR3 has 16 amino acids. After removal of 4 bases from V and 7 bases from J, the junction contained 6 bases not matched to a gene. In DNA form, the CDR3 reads TGTGCCAGCTCACGAGAGACTAGCGGGGGGGGAAATGAGCAGTTCTTC. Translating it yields CASSRETSGGGNEQFF. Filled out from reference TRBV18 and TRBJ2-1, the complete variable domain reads NAGVMQNPRHLVRRRGQEARLRCSPMKGHSHVYWYRQLPEEGLKFMVYLQKENIIDESGMPKERFSAEFPKEGPSILRIQQVVRGDSAAYFCASSRETSGGGNEQFFGPGTRLTVL.

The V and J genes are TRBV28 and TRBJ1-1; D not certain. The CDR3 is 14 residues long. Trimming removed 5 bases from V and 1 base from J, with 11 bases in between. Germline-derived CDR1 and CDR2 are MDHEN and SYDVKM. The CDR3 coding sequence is TGTGCCAGCAGTCCAGACGGAGAGAACACTGAAGCTTTCTTT. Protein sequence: CASSPDGENTEAFF.

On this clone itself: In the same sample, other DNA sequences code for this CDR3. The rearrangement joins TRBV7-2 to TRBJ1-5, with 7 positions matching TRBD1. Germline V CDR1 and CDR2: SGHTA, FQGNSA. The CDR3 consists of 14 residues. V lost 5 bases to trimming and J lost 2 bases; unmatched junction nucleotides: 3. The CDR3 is CASSPTGGNQPQHF. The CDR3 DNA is TGTGCCAGCAGCCCCACAGGGGGCAATCAGCCCCAGCATTTT.

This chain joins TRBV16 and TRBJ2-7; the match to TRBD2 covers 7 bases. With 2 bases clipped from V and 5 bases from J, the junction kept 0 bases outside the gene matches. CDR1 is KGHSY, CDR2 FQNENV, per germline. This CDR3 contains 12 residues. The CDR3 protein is CASSQGGDEQYF. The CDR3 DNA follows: TGTGCCAGCAGCCAAGGGGGGGACGAGCAGTACTTC.

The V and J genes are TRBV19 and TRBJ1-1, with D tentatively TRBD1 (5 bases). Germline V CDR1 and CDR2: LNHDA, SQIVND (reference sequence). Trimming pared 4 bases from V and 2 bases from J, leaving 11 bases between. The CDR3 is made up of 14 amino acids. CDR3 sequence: CASSTTARNTEAFF. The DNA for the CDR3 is TGTGCCAGTAGTACGACAGCTCGTAACACTGAAGCTTTCTTT.

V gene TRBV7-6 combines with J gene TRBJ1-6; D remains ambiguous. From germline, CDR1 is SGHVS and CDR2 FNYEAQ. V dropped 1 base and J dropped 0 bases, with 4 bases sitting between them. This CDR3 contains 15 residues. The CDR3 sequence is CASSLGSSYNSPLHF. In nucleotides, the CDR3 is TGTGCCAGCAGCTTAGGGAGCTCCTATAATTCACCCCTCCACTTT. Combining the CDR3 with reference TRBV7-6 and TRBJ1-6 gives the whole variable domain GAGVSQSPRYKVTKRGQDVALRCDPISGHVSLYWYRQALGQGPEFLTYFNYEAQQDKSGLPNDRFSAERPEGSISTLTIQRTEQRDSAMYRCASSLGSSYNSPLHFGNGTRLTVT.